These 18 T cell receptor beta chains were sequenced from one sample in a study of CD8 T cells in Susac syndrome. With random hexamers, 0.5 to 1 ug RNA was reverse transcribed. Via MiXCR, TCRdb re-called the immunoSEQ multiplex PCR reads, giving one row per CDR3 protein. The profile covers around 150,000 distinct CDR3 sequences, with about 95% appearing a single time and roughly 0.2% taken by the ten largest. Sequences were obtained from CD8+ T cells from PBMCs. The source is a human donor with Susac syndrome.

The chain has TRBV12-3 or TRBV12-4 and TRBJ2-2, with D tentatively TRBD2 (6 bases). CDR3 length equals 14 residues. The ends were cut back, 5 bases at V and 5 bases at J, with 12 bases in the middle. Here the CDR3 reads CASSRGTGTGELFF. The CDR3 DNA sequence: TGTGCCAGCAGTAGAGGGACTGGGACCGGGGAGCTGTTTTTT.

The sample holds one count of this clonotype. The chain employs TRBV7-2 and TRBJ2-7, with 8 bases that match TRBD1. The J segment lost 1 base and the V segment lost 1 base, leaving 3 bases of the junction unmatched. The CDR3 length is 15 residues. CDR1 SGHTA and CDR2 FQGNSA come from the germline V gene. CDR3 in amino acids: CASSLVRTGSYEQYF. The CDR3 region has the DNA TGTGCCAGCAGCTTAGTCCGGACAGGGTCCTACGAGCAGTACTTC.

The chain recombines TRBV4-2 with TRBJ2-1, with 12 bases lining up with TRBD2. CDR1 and CDR2 (germline): LGHNA, YNFKEQ. This CDR3 comprises 17 residues. V trimming: 3 bases; J trimming: 8 bases; junction bases outside the gene matches: 11. The CDR3 is CASSQRLAGASVDEQFF. In DNA, the CDR3 is TGTGCCAGCAGCCAGCGACTAGCGGGGGCCTCTGTGGATGAGCAGTTCTTC.

The rearrangement uses TRBV4-1 and TRBJ2-1, with 8 bases aligning to TRBD1. There are 17 residues in the CDR3. Germline V CDR1 and CDR2: MGHRA, YSYEKL. Unmatched junction bases numbered 13, after V lost 0 bases and J lost 9 bases. DNA for the CDR3: TGCGCCAGCAGCCAAGAGGCCGGCACAGCACAGGGGGTTGAGCAGTTCTTC. Protein sequence: CASSQEAGTAQGVEQFF.

V and J are TRBV28 and TRBJ2-3; D might be TRBD2 (5 bases). In germline, CDR1 is MDHEN, CDR2 SYDVKM. The CDR3 has 12 amino acids. V was cut by 8 bases and J by 5 bases, with 11 bases left in between. The CDR3: CASAAREDTQYF. In DNA form, the CDR3 reads TGTGCCAGCGCCGCCCGGGAAGATACGCAGTATTTT.

The chain has TRBV19 and TRBJ2-1; D is undetermined. V dropped 3 bases and J dropped 9 bases, with 12 bases sitting between them. CDR1 LNHDA and CDR2 SQIVND come from the germline V gene (reference sequence). The CDR3 sequence is 13 residues long. CDR3 sequence (DNA): TGTGCCAGTAGTATGACCTTTCTAGGTGAGCAGTTCTTC. This encodes CASSMTFLGEQFF.

The V call is TRBV20-1, the J call TRBJ1-4; D ambiguous. Trimming stripped 4 bases from V and 5 bases from J, with 5 bases between. The CDR3 has 11 residues. Per germline, CDR1 DFQATT and CDR2 SNEGSKA (reference sequence). The CDR3 DNA is TGCAGTGCTACAGAAAATGAAAAACTGTTTTTT. Translating gives CSATENEKLFF.

The chain combines TRBV24-1 with TRBJ1-1, with D possibly TRBD1 on 6 matching bases. The CDR3 length is 13 residues. Trimming cost V 2 bases and J 6 bases, with 9 bases left between them. Germline values: CDR1 KGHDR, CDR2 SFDVKD. The CDR3 protein is CATSDWGHAEAFF. Here the CDR3 DNA reads TGTGCCACCAGTGATTGGGGACACGCTGAAGCTTTCTTT.

Notes on this clonotype: The CDR3 ends on some other residue instead of the conserved phenylalanine or tryptophan, so this is likely a read error. Here the CDR3 reads CSVPDSNGYTL. CDR3 in DNA: TGCAGCGTTCCCGATAGCAATGGCTACACCCTC. The V and J genes are TRBV29-1 and TRBJ1-2, with D unresolved. V lost 5 bases to trimming and J lost 6 bases, with 10 bases between them. From germline, CDR1 is SQVTM and CDR2 ANQGSEA. The CDR3 is made up of 11 amino acids.

The chain couples TRBV12-3 or TRBV12-4 to TRBJ2-1; TRBD2 aligns across 11 bases. CDR3 length equals 16 residues. V lost 1 base to trimming and J lost 7 bases; unmatched junction nucleotides: 6. CDR3 protein: CASSLVGTSGVNEQFF. The CDR3 bases are TGTGCCAGCAGTTTAGTGGGGACTAGCGGAGTTAATGAGCAGTTCTTC.

CDR3: CASSLAVNQPQHF. The DNA for the CDR3 is TGTGCCAGCAGTTTAGCCGTCAATCAGCCCCAGCATTTT. The V gene is TRBV27, the J gene TRBJ1-5; D gene uncertain. V was cut by 2 bases and J by 3 bases, with 5 bases left in between. The CDR3 has 13 amino acids. Germline V gene sequence: CDR1 MNHEY, CDR2 SMNVEV (reference sequence).

V and J are TRBV7-6 and TRBJ2-1; no clear D. The V end was cut by 6 bases, the J end by 6 bases, with 6 bases between. Per germline, CDR1 SGHVS and CDR2 FNYEAQ. The length of the CDR3 is 11 residues. CDR3 region: CASRSGNEQFF. The CDR3 DNA is TGTGCCAGCAGATCCGGCAATGAGCAGTTCTTC.

V is TRBV2 and J is TRBJ1-3; tentatively, D is TRBD1 (6 bases). The CDR3 sequence is 15 residues long. CDR1 and CDR2 from the germline V gene are SNHLY and FYNNEI. Trimming cost V 3 bases and J 7 bases, with 16 bases left between them. The CDR3 DNA reads as TGTGCCAGCAGTGACACACAGGGATATGGGAACACCATATATTTT. Residues: CASSDTQGYGNTIYF.

CDR3 residues: CAWSLAGWAYTYEQYF. The CDR3 region has the DNA TGTGCCTGGAGTCTGGCCGGTTGGGCTTACACCTACGAGCAGTACTTC. The rearrangement uses TRBV30 and TRBJ2-7; D gene ambiguous. Germline V CDR1 and CDR2: GTSNPN, SVGIG (reference sequence). Trimming took off 2 bases at V and 2 bases at J, with 19 bases between the two ends. CDR3 size: 16 residues. The whole variable domain, filled in from reference TRBV30 and TRBJ2-7, reads SQTIHQWPATLVQPVGSPLSLECTVEGTSNPNLYWYRQAAGRGLQLLFYSVGIGQISSEVPQNLSASRPQDRQFILSSKKLLLSDSGFYLCAWSLAGWAYTYEQYFGPGTRLTVT.

The chain combines TRBV28 with TRBJ2-1; TRBD1 aligns across 7 bases. V was pared by 7 bases and J by 2 bases, with 8 bases of the junction left unmatched. CDR3 size: 15 residues. CDR1 and CDR2 from the germline V gene are MDHEN and SYDVKM. CDR3 sequence: CASNADRIAYNEQFF. The CDR3 DNA reads TGTGCCAGCAACGCGGACAGGATAGCCTACAATGAGCAGTTCTTC.

This clonotype was detected once. The chain uses TRBV6-5 and TRBJ1-2, with D perhaps matching TRBD1 (6 bases). The germline V gene has CDR1 MNHEY and CDR2 SVGAGI. Trimming removed 2 bases at V and 4 bases at J, with 11 bases between. This CDR3 has 14 residues. Here the CDR3 DNA reads TGTGCCAGCAGTTACATACAGGGTCCCTATGGCTACACCTTC. Translating it yields CASSYIQGPYGYTF.

The genes are TRBV2 and TRBJ2-3; 9 nucleotides line up with TRBD2. Germline lookup yields CDR1 SNHLY and CDR2 FYNNEI. V was clipped by 7 bases and J by 3 bases; unmatched bases: 2. CDR3 length equals 13 residues. The CDR3 sequence is CASNSGRTDTQYF. The CDR3 DNA is TGTGCCAGCAATAGCGGGAGAACAGATACGCAGTATTTT.

The chain combines TRBV18 with TRBJ2-2, with D uncertain. With 8 bases removed from V and 0 bases from J, the gap between germline ends came to 10 bases. CDR1 and CDR2 (germline): KGHSH, LQKENI. The CDR3 has 14 amino acids. This CDR3 reads CASPGLANTGELFF. The CDR3 DNA reads as TGTGCCAGCCCTGGTCTCGCGAACACCGGGGAGCTGTTTTTT.